The rows below give T cell receptor beta chains drawn from one sample of a study of CD8+CD57+ T cells in acquired aplastic anemia. From the reads, TCRdb called clonotypes with MiXCR, one entry per CDR3 protein. The profile shows a few hundred thousand distinct CDR3 sequences, under 50% of them singletons. The sequenced sample was sorted CD4+, CD8+, or CD8+CD57+ T cells (not recorded which) from PBMCs. The receptor set was obtained from a human donor with aplastic anemia. Each CDR3 is given with its conserved first and last residue. Each record gives: CDR3 protein, CDR3 DNA, D gene, J gene, clone size, V gene. A D gene is named only where the DNA matches it firmly. Where a row states a size, it is once, few, many or the class of an expanded clone; other rows omit it.

CDR3 protein: CAISETAGELFF
CDR3 DNA: TGTGCCATCAGTGAGACAGCCGGGGAGCTGTTTTTT
D gene: .
J gene: TRBJ2-2
clone size: .
V gene: TRBV10-3

CDR3 protein: CSAKETGISPLHF
CDR3 DNA: TGCAGTGCTAAGGAGACAGGGATTTCACCCCTCCACTTT
D gene: TRBD1
J gene: TRBJ1-6
clone size: .
V gene: TRBV20-1

CDR3 protein: CAISEPQAALAGGEQFF
CDR3 DNA: TGTGCCATCAGTGAACCCCAAGCTGCGCTAGCGGGGGGTGAGCAGTTCTTC
D gene: TRBD2
J gene: TRBJ2-1
clone size: .
V gene: TRBV10-3

CDR3 protein: CASSLGQMSGVSAIYF
CDR3 DNA: TGTGCCAGCAGCTTAGGACAAATGAGTGGGGTCAGCGCCATATATTTT
D gene: .
J gene: TRBJ1-3
clone size: many
V gene: TRBV7-8

CDR3 protein: CSARATSGDTDTQFF
CDR3 DNA: TGCAGTGCTAGAGCGACTAGCGGGGACACAGATACGCAGTTCTTC
D gene: TRBD2
J gene: TRBJ2-1
clone size: few
V gene: TRBV20-1

CDR3 protein: CSAGPMNTEAFF
CDR3 DNA: TGCAGCGCCGGTCCTATGAACACTGAAGCTTTCTTT
D gene: .
J gene: TRBJ1-1
clone size: many
V gene: TRBV29-1

CDR3 protein: CASSLGAFPPGANVLTF
CDR3 DNA: TGCGCCAGCAGCTTGGGCGCGTTCCCCCCTGGGGCCAACGTCCTGACTTTC
D gene: .
J gene: TRBJ2-6
clone size: many
V gene: TRBV5-1

CDR3 protein: CSVGGGSYEQYF
CDR3 DNA: TGCAGCGTTGGGGGAGGATCCTACGAGCAGTACTTC
D gene: .
J gene: TRBJ2-7
clone size: .
V gene: TRBV29-1

CDR3 protein: CASSESITPYYEQYF
CDR3 DNA: TGTGCCAGCAGTGAATCTATCACACCTTACTACGAGCAGTACTTC
D gene: .
J gene: TRBJ2-7
clone size: .
V gene: TRBV2

CDR3 protein: CASSGARITFREQYF
CDR3 DNA: TGTGCCAGTTCCGGGGCAAGAATAACGTTCCGCGAGCAGTACTTC
D gene: .
J gene: TRBJ2-7
clone size: .
V gene: TRBV7-9

CDR3 protein: CASSLVAGEMEPQHF
CDR3 DNA: TGTGCCAGCAGCTTAGTCGCTGGGGAAATGGAGCCCCAGCATTTT
D gene: .
J gene: TRBJ1-5
clone size: many
V gene: TRBV7-6

CDR3 protein: CASTYGTGGGRGTEAFF
CDR3 DNA: TGTGCCAGTACCTACGGGACAGGGGGCGGGAGAGGAACTGAAGCTTTCTTT
D gene: TRBD1
J gene: TRBJ1-1
clone size: .
V gene: TRBV19

CDR3 protein: CASSIPRQGRGYTF
CDR3 DNA: TGTGCCAGTAGTATACCCCGGCAGGGAAGAGGCTACACCTTC
D gene: .
J gene: TRBJ1-2
clone size: .
V gene: TRBV19

CDR3 protein: CASKVGQISPLHF
CDR3 DNA: TGTGCCAGCAAAGTTGGACAGATTTCACCCCTCCACTTT
D gene: .
J gene: TRBJ1-6
clone size: .
V gene: TRBV2

CDR3 protein: CASSLDWGGETQYF
CDR3 DNA: TGTGCCAGCAGCTTAGATTGGGGCGGAGAGACCCAGTACTTC
D gene: .
J gene: TRBJ2-5
clone size: .
V gene: TRBV7-3

CDR3 protein: CASSVIHTTVSNQPQHF
CDR3 DNA: TGTGCCAGTAGTGTGATACACACGACAGTTAGCAATCAGCCCCAGCATTTT
D gene: .
J gene: TRBJ1-5
clone size: .
V gene: TRBV19

CDR3 protein: CASSRDRGSSRIHEQYF
CDR3 DNA: TGTGCCAGCAGCCGGGACAGGGGGTCCTCCAGGATCCACGAGCAGTACTTC
D gene: TRBD1
J gene: TRBJ2-7
clone size: .
V gene: TRBV11-2

CDR3 protein: CASSFGPGNYNSPLHF
CDR3 DNA: TGTGCCAGCAGCTTTGGGCCGGGAAATTATAATTCACCCCTCCACTTT
D gene: .
J gene: TRBJ1-6
clone size: .
V gene: TRBV11-2

CDR3 protein: CASSETNGGRTDTQYF
CDR3 DNA: TGTGCCAGCAGCGAGACGAACGGGGGGCGCACAGATACGCAGTATTTT
D gene: .
J gene: TRBJ2-3
clone size: many
V gene: TRBV9

CDR3 protein: CATSDFGPGEDTQYF
CDR3 DNA: TGTGCCACCAGTGATTTCGGGCCGGGGGAGGATACGCAGTATTTT
D gene: .
J gene: TRBJ2-3
clone size: .
V gene: TRBV24-1

CDR3 protein: CASSYGESSYEQYF
CDR3 DNA: TGTGCCAGCAGTTATGGCGAGAGCTCCTACGAGCAGTACTTC
D gene: .
J gene: TRBJ2-7
clone size: few
V gene: TRBV6-5

CDR3 protein: CASSREGGTAFF
CDR3 DNA: TGTGCCAGTAGTAGGGAGGGAGGTACGGCTTTCTTT
D gene: .
J gene: TRBJ1-1
clone size: many
V gene: TRBV19

CDR3 protein: CASSSRTGGVFGYTF
CDR3 DNA: TGTGCCAGCAGCTCTCGGACAGGGGGCGTGTTTGGCTACACCTTC
D gene: TRBD1
J gene: TRBJ1-2
clone size: many
V gene: TRBV11-2